This passage covers 9 T cell receptor beta chains from one sample sequenced in a study of T cell clonality in common variable immunodeficiency. Using immunoSEQ multiplex PCR, the repertoire was profiled, and TCRdb retains in-frame clones only, with some absent. The table lists 55,000 or so clones, with no singletons. The material sequenced was peripheral blood mononuclear cells. The source of these receptors is a person aged 18-69 years in good health.

This clone was seen many times. The CDR3 is cut off 3 residues early in the read; its end comes from the germline J gene. V gene TRBV7-2 combines with J gene TRBJ2-4, with TRBD1 matching over 11 bases. The CDR3 runs to 14 residues. Germline CDR1 reads SGHTA; CDR2 reads FQGNSA. The CDR3 protein is CASSSGTGGSHQYF. CDR3 DNA (partial): TGTGCCAGCAGCTCCGGGACAGGGGGTAGTCAT.

Ten or more counts support this clone. The read ends 3 residues before the CDR3 terminus; that terminus is restored from the germline J gene. The chain employs TRBV4-1 and TRBJ2-5, with a possible D match to TRBD2 (6 bases). This CDR3 is built from 16 residues. The V gene's germline CDR1 is MGHRA and CDR2 YSYEKL. With 1 base removed from V and 2 bases from J, the gap between germline ends came to 14 bases. CDR3 DNA (partial): TGCGCCAGCAGCCAAGTAGTATCGGGGGTTCAAGAGACC. Translated, it gives CASSQVVSGVQET. The whole CDR3 sequence reads CASSQVVSGVQETQYF.

At least ten counts were recorded for this clone. The junction does not match germline at one end; this may be a read error. The DNA ends 3 residues before the CDR3 does, and the rest of the CDR3 is filled in from the germline J gene. The V call is TRBV4-2, the J call TRBJ2-3; 7 bases are a match to TRBD2. This CDR3 is built from 18 residues. In germline, CDR1 is LGHNA, CDR2 YNFKEQ. CDR3: CASSQDIRVGSGADTQYF. The sequenced part of the CDR3 DNA is TGCGCCAGCAGCCAAGATATCCGGGTGGGCAGCGGGGCTGATACG.

This clone showed up many times. The CDR3 end lies 3 residues beyond the end of the read and is filled in from the germline J gene. The V and J genes are TRBV5-4 and TRBJ2-3, with D perhaps TRBD1 (6 bases). Germline CDR1 SGHNT, CDR2 YYREEE (reference sequence). This CDR3 has 14 residues. Trimming left V 4 bases short and J 0 bases short, with 9 bases between. Partial CDR3 DNA: TGTGCCAGCAGCAGGGACACCAGCACAGATACG. Its protein product is CASSRDTSTDT. The full CDR3 protein is CASSRDTSTDTQYF. The full variable domain, with the rest looked up from reference TRBV5-4 and TRBJ2-3, is ETGVTQSPTHLIKTRGQQVTLRCSSQSGHNTVSWYQQALGQGPQFIFQYYREEENGRGNFPPRFSGLQFPNYSSELNVNALELDDSALYLCASSRDTSTDTQYFGPGTRLTVL.

This clone was picked up many times. The missing CDR3 end, 3 residues past where the read stops, is filled in from the germline J gene. The rearrangement links TRBV20-1 to TRBJ1-6; D is perhaps TRBD1 (5 bases). This CDR3 region has 15 residues. CDR1 and CDR2 from the germline V gene are DFQATT and SNEGSKA (reference sequence). Trimming removed 6 bases at V and 0 bases at J, with 12 bases between. The CDR3: CSAKPGSSYNSPLHF. CDR3 DNA (partial): TGCAGTGCCAAACCAGGGAGCTCCTATAATTCACCC.

This clone has just a few counts. Read coverage stops 3 residues before the CDR3 terminus; the germline J gene supplies the remainder. This chain uses TRBV19 with TRBJ1-2; D might be TRBD1 (5 bases). This CDR3 has 14 residues. The germline CDR1 and CDR2 sequences are LNHDA and SQIVND (reference sequence). CDR3 DNA (partial): TGTGCCAGTAGTATCAACCAGGGTTTCAATGAC. Protein product: CASSINQGFND. The entire CDR3 is CASSINQGFNDYTF.

This clone was recorded many times. The CDR3 goes on 3 residues after the read ends, and that part is filled in from the germline J gene. This chain connects TRBV20-1 to TRBJ2-3; 10 bases line up with TRBD2. This CDR3 has 15 amino acids. Trimming at V came to 3 bases and at J to 6 bases, leaving 9 bases not matched to a gene. CDR1 is DFQATT and CDR2 is SNEGSKA in the germline V gene (reference sequence). The CDR3 sequence: CSARPSGSGTDTQYF. The sequenced CDR3 bases are TGCAGTGCTAGGCCTAGCGGGAGCGGGACGGATACG.

This clone appeared many times. The CDR3 is cut off 3 residues early in the read; its end comes from the germline J gene. The chain uses TRBV23-1 and TRBJ2-3; 8 nucleotides agree with TRBD2. TRBV23-1 is an ORF, and what it does is uncertain. V was pared by 8 bases and J by 2 bases, with 12 bases of the junction left unmatched. The CDR3 is 16 residues long. The sequenced CDR3 bases are TGCGCCAGCGAGCGGGGGTCGAGGGAGCACACAGATACG. It codes for CASERGSREHTDT. The full CDR3 is CASERGSREHTDTQYF.

This clone was picked up a small number of times. The sequence runs out 3 residues before the end of the CDR3; the remainder is reconstructed from the germline J gene. This rearrangement joins TRBV5-6 to TRBJ1-4; no clear D. The CDR3 is 15 residues long. Germline lookup yields CDR1 SGHDT and CDR2 YYEEEE. The CDR3 region is CASSLSAGLRSPLFF. The part of the CDR3 DNA that was read is TGTGCCAGCAGCTTATCGGCCGGCCTGCGGTCACCA.